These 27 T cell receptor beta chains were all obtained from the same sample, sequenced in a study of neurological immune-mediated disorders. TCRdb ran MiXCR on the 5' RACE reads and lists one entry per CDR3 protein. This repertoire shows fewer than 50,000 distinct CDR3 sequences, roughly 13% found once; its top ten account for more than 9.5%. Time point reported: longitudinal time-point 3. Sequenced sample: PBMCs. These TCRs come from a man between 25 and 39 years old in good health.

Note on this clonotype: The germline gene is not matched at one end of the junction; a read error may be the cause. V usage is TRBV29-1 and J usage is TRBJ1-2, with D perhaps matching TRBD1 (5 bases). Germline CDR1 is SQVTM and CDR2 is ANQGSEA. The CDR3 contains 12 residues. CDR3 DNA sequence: TGCAGCGTTGATTACAGGCACTACGGCTACACCTTC. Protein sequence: CSVDYRHYGYTF. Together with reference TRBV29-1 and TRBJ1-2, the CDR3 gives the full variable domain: SAVISQKPSRDICQRGTSLTIQCQVDSQVTMMFWYRQQPGQSLTLIATANQGSEATYESGFVIDKFPISRPNLTFSTLTVSNMSPEDSSIYLCSVDYRHYGYTFGSGTRLTVV.

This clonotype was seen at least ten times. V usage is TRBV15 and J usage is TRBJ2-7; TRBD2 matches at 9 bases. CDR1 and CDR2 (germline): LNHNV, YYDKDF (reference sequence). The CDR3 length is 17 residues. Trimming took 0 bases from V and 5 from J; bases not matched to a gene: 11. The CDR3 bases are TGTGCCACCAGCAGAGATAGAATAGCGGGAGACAAGAACGAGCAGTACTTC. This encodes CATSRDRIAGDKNEQYF.

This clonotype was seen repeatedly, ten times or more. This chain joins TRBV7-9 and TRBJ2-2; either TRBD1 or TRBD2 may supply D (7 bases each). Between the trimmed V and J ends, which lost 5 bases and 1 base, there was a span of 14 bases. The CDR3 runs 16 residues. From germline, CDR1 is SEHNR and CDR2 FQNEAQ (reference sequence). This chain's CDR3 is CASSPAGQRNTGELFF. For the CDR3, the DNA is TGTGCCAGCAGCCCAGCGGGACAGAGGAACACCGGGGAGCTGTTTTTT. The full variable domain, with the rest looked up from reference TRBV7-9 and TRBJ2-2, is DTGVSQNPRHKITKRGQNVTFRCDPISEHNRLYWYRQTLGQGPEFLTYFQNEAQLEKSRLLSDRFSAERPKGSFSTLEIQRTEQGDSAMYLCASSPAGQRNTGELFFGEGSRLTVL.

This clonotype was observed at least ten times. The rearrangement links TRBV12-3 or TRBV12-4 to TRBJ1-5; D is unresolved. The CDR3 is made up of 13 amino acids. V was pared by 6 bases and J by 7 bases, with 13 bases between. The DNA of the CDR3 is TGTGCCAGCAGCCCCCAGGTAGGACAGCCCCAGCATTTT. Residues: CASSPQVGQPQHF.

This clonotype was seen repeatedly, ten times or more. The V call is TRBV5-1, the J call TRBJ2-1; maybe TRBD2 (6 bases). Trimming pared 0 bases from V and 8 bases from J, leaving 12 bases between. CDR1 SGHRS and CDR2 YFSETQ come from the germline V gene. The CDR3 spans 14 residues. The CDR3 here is CASSLGGMDYEQFF. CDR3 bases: TGCGCCAGCAGCTTGGGCGGGATGGACTATGAGCAGTTCTTC.

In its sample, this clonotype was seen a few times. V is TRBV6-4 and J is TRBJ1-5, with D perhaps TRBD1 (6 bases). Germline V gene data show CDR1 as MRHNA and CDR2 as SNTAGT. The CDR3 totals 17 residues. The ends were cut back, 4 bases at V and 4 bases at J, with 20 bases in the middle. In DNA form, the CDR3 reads TGTGCCAGCAGTGCCGAGGGGGGGCCGGGGGCTAATCAGCCCCAGCATTTT. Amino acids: CASSAEGGPGANQPQHF.

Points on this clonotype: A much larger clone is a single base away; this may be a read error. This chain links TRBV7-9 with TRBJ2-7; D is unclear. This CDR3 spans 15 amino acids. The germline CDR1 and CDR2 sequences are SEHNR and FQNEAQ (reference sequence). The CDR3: CASSPLTSISYEQCF. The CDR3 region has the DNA TGTGCCAGCAGCCCACTAACGTCAATCTCCTACGAGCAGTGCTTC.

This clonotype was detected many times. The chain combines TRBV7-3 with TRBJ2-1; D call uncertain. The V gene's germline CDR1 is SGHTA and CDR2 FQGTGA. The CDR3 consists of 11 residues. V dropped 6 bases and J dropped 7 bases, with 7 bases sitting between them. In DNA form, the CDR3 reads TGTGCCAGCAGTAGTGGGAATGAGCAGTTCTTC. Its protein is CASSSGNEQFF.

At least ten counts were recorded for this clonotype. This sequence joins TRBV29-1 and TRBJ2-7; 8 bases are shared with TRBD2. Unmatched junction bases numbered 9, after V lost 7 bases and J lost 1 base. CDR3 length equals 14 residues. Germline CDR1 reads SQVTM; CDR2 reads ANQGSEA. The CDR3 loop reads CSAETSVGSYEQYF. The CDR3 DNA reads TGCAGCGCTGAGACTAGCGTAGGTTCCTACGAGCAGTACTTC.

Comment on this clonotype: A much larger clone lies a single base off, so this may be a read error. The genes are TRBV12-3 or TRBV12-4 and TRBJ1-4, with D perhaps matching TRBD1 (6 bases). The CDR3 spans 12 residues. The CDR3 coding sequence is TGTGTCAGTGGGGGGGCGCGTGAAAAACTGTTTTTT. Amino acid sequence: CVSGGAREKLFF.

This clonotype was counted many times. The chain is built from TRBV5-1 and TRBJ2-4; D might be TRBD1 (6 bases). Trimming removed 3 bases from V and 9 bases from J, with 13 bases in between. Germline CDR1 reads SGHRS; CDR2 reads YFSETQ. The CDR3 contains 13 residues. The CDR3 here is CASSSQGLAIQYF. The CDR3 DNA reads TGCGCCAGCAGCTCACAGGGATTGGCCATTCAGTACTTC.

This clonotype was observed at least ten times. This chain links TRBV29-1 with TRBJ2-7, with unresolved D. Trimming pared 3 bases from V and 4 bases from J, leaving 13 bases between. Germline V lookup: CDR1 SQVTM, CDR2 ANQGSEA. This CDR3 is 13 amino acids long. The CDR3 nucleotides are TGCAGCGTTGACACCCAGGAGTTATACGAGCAGTACTTC. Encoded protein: CSVDTQELYEQYF.

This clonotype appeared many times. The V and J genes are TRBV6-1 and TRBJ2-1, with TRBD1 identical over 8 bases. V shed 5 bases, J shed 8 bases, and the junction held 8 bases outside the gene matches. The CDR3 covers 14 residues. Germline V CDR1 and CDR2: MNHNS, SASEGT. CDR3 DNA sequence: TGTGCCAGCAGTAGGACAGGGAGGCAGGATGAGCAGTTCTTC. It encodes CASSRTGRQDEQFF.

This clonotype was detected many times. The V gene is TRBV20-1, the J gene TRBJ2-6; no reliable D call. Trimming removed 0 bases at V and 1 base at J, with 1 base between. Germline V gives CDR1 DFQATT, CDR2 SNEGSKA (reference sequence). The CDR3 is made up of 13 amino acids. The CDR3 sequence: CSARESGANVLTF. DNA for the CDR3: TGCAGTGCTAGAGAATCTGGGGCCAACGTCCTGACTTTC.

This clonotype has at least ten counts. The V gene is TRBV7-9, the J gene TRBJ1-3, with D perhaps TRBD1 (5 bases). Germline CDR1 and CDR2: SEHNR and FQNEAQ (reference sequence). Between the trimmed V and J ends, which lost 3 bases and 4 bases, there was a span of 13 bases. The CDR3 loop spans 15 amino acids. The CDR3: CASSFPMTVGNTIYF. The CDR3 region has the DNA TGTGCCAGCAGCTTTCCGATGACAGTGGGAAACACCATATATTTT.

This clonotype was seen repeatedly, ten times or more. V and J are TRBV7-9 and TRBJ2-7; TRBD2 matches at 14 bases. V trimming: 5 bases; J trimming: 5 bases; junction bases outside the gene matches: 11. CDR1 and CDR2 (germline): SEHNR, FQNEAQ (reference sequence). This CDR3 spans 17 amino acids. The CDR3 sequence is CASSPSLGLAGDHEQYF. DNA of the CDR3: TGTGCCAGCAGCCCTAGTCTGGGACTAGCGGGAGACCACGAGCAGTACTTC. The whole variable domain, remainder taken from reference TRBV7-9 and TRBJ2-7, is DTGVSQNPRHKITKRGQNVTFRCDPISEHNRLYWYRQTLGQGPEFLTYFQNEAQLEKSRLLSDRFSAERPKGSFSTLEIQRTEQGDSAMYLCASSPSLGLAGDHEQYFGPGTRLTVT.

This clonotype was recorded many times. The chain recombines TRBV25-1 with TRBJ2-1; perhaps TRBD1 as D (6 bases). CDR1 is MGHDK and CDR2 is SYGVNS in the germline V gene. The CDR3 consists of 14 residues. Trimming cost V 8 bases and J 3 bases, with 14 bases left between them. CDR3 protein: CASSDSQFYNEQFF. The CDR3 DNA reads TGTGCCAGCTCGGACAGCCAGTTCTACAATGAGCAGTTCTTC. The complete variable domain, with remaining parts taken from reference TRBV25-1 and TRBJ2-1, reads EADIYQTPRYLVIGTGKKITLECSQTMGHDKMYWYQQDPGMELHLIHYSYGVNSTEKGDLSSESTVSRIRTEHFPLTLESARPSHTSQYLCASSDSQFYNEQFFGPGTRLTVL.

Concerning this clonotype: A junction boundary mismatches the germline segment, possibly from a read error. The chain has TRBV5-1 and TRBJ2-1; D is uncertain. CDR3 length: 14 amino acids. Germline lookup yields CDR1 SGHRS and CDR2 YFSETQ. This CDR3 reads CASSLGLESNEQLF. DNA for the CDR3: TGCGCCAGCAGCTTAGGGCTAGAGTCCAATGAGCAGTTATTC. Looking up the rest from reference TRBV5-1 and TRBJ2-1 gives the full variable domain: KAGVTQTPRYLIKTRGQQVTLSCSPISGHRSVSWYQQTPGQGLQFLFEYFSETQRNKGNFPGRFSGRQFSNSRSEMNVSTLELGDSALYLCASSLGLESNEQLFGPGTRLTVL.

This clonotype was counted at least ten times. CDR3 residues: CASSLVLPGDSPLHF. DNA for the CDR3: TGCGCCAGCAGCTTAGTCCTCCCCGGGGATTCACCCCTCCACTTT. This chain joins TRBV5-1 and TRBJ1-6; D gene unclear. The CDR3 extends over 15 amino acids. Germline CDR1 and CDR2: SGHRS and YFSETQ. Trimming took 2 bases from V and 8 from J, leaving 14 bases between them.

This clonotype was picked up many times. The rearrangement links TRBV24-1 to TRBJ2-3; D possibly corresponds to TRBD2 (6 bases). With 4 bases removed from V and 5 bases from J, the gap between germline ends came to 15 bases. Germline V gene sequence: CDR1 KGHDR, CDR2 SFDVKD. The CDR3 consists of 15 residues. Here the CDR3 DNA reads TGTGCCACCAGTGAGATAGCGGAAAGGGGAGATACGCAGTATTTT. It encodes CATSEIAERGDTQYF.

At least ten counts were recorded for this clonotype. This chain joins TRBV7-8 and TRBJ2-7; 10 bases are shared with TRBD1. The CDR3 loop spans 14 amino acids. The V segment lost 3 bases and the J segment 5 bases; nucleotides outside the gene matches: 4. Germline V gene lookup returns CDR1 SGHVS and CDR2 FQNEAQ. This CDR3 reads CASSLTGGRNEQYF. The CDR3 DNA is TGTGCCAGCAGCTTGACAGGGGGCAGGAACGAGCAGTACTTC.

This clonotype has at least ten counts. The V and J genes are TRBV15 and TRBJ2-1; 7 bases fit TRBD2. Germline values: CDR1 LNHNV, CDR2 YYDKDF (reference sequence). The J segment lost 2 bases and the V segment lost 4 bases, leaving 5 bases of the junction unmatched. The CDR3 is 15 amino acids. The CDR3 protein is CATSKERDPYNEQFF. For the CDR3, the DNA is TGTGCCACCAGCAAGGAGCGGGATCCCTACAATGAGCAGTTCTTC.

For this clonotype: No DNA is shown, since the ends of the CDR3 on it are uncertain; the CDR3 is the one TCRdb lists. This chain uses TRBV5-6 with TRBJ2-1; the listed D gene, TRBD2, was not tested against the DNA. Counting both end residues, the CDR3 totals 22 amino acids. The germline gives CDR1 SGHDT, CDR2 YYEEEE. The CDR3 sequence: CASSFYICSARDSTNLGSEQFF.

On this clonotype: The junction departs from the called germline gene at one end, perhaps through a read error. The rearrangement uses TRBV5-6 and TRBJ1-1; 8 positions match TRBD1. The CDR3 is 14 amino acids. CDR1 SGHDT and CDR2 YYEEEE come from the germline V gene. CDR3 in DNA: TGTGCCATCAGCAGGGACAGGTGGACGACTGAAGCTTTCTTT. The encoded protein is CAISRDRWTTEAFF.

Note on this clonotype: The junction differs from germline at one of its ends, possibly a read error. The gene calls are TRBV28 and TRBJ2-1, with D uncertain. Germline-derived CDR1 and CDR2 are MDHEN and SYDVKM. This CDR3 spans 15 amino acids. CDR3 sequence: CASSAPRVVHNEQFF. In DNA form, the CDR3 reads TGTGCAAGCAGTGCACCCCGAGTGGTCCACAATGAGCAGTTCTTC.

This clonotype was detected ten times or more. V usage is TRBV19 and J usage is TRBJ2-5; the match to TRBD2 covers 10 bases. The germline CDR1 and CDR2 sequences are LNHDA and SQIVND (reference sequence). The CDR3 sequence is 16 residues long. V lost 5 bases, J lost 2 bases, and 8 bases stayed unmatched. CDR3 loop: CASSSIGLAVQETQYF. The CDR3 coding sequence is TGTGCCAGTAGTTCGATCGGACTAGCGGTACAAGAGACCCAGTACTTC.

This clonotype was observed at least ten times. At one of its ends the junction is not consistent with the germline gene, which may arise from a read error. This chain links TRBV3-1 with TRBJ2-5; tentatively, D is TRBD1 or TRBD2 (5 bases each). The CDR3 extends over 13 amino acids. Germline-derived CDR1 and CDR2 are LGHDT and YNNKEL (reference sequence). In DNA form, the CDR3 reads TGTGCCAGCAGCCAAGATATGGACTCGGCAGGGCGCTTC. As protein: CASSQDMDSAGRF.